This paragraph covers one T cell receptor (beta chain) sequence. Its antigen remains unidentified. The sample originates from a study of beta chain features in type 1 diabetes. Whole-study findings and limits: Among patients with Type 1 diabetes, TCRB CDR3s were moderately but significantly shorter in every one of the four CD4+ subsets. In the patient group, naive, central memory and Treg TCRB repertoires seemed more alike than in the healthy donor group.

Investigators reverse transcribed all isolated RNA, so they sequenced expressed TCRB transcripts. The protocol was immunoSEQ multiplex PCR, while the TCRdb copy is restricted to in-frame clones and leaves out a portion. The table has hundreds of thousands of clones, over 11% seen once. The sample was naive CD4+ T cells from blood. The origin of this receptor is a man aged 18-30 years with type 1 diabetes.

CDR3 amino acids: CASSLGRAGANVLTF. The CDR3 DNA sequence: TGTGCCAGCAGCCTAGGAAGGGCTGGGGCCAACGTCCTGACTTTC. The chain employs TRBV5-6 and TRBJ2-6; no clear D gene. The V gene lost 4 bases and the J gene lost 2 bases, with 10 bases spanning the gap. CDR3 length: 15 amino acids. Looked up from germline, CDR1 is SGHDT and CDR2 is YYEEEE.